The 18 T cell receptor beta chains in this list originate from one sample, sequenced in a study of blood T cell repertoires in COVID-19. Sequencing was performed with immunoSEQ multiplex PCR; in TCRdb, only in-frame clones are kept and a portion is missing. The sample includes some 160,000 clones, more than 85% of them seen just once. The material sequenced was peripheral blood. The origin of the receptors is a woman at least 80 years old with COVID-19, enrolled during active disease.

V and J are TRBV28 and TRBJ1-6; D might be TRBD1 (6 bases). Trimming took off 3 bases at V and 8 bases at J, with 14 bases between the two ends. The CDR3 runs to 15 residues. Per the germline V gene, CDR1 is MDHEN and CDR2 is SYDVKM. The DNA for the CDR3 is TGTGCCAGCAGTTTGTCAGGGGTCACTGATTCACCCCTCCACTTT. This gives the protein CASSLSGVTDSPLHF.

V is TRBV28 and J is TRBJ2-1; D may be TRBD1 (6 bases). Germline CDR1 MDHEN, CDR2 SYDVKM. There are 15 residues in the CDR3. The V end lost 3 bases, the J end lost 3 bases, and 12 bases lay between the germline ends. CDR3 DNA: TGTGCCAGCAGTTTCCCCGACAGGCTCTACAATGAGCAGTTCTTC. Translation gives CASSFPDRLYNEQFF.

The rearrangement joins TRBV11-2 to TRBJ2-1; TRBD2 matches at 14 bases. The ends lost 4 bases at V and 14 bases at J; junction bases unmatched: 4. The germline V gene has CDR1 SGHAT and CDR2 FQNNGV. This CDR3 has 13 amino acids. CDR3 sequence (DNA): TGTGCCAGCAGCTCGGGACTAGCGGGAGTGGAGTTCTTC. It specifies CASSSGLAGVEFF.

The rearrangement joins TRBV5-6 to TRBJ2-5, with 9 bases matching TRBD1. CDR3 size: 16 residues. Germline assignment: CDR1 SGHDT and CDR2 YYEEEE. V trimming: 5 bases; J trimming: 7 bases; junction bases outside the gene matches: 15. The CDR3 sequence is CASSRTGDESLGTQYF. The CDR3, as DNA: TGTGCCAGCAGTCGGACAGGGGACGAGAGCTTAGGGACCCAGTACTTC. Based on the CDR3 plus reference TRBV5-6 and TRBJ2-5, the full variable domain is DAGVTQSPTHLIKTRGQQVTLRCSPKSGHDTVSWYQQALGQGPQFIFQYYEEEERQRGNFPDRFSGHQFPNYSSELNVNALLLGDSALYLCASSRTGDESLGTQYFGPGTRLLVL.

The V gene is TRBV6-1, the J gene TRBJ1-4, with 9 bases lining up with TRBD1. CDR1 is MNHNS and CDR2 is SASEGT in the germline V gene. The CDR3 spans 12 residues. The V and J ends lost 11 bases and 14 bases, in that order; junction bases with no gene match: 12. The CDR3 here is CAAGDRVFSLFF. The CDR3 coding sequence is TGTGCCGCCGGGGACAGGGTGTTTAGTCTGTTTTTT.

This CDR3 is CASSWVDGGTEAFF. DNA for the CDR3: TGTGCCAGCAGCTGGGTGGACGGCGGGACTGAAGCTTTCTTT. This chain connects TRBV5-5 to TRBJ1-1; D not certain. CDR1 is SGHKS and CDR2 is YYEKEE in the germline V gene (reference sequence). V was pared by 3 bases and J by 5 bases, with 14 bases between. The CDR3 is 14 amino acids.

This rearrangement joins TRBV11-2 to TRBJ2-5, with TRBD1 identical over 8 bases. CDR3 length: 14 amino acids. Losses at the gene ends were 6 bases for V and 1 base for J; bases not matched to a gene: 4. Germline assignment: CDR1 SGHAT and CDR2 FQNNGV. CDR3 sequence: CASRHTGGQETQYF. CDR3 sequence (DNA): TGTGCCAGCAGGCATACAGGGGGCCAAGAGACCCAGTACTTC. Filled out from reference TRBV11-2 and TRBJ2-5, the complete variable domain reads EAGVAQSPRYKIIEKRQSVAFWCNPISGHATLYWYQQILGQGPKLLIQFQNNGVVDDSQLPKDRFSAERLKGVDSTLKIQPAKLEDSAVYLCASRHTGGQETQYFGPGTRLLVL.

Written as DNA, the CDR3 is TGTGCCAGCAGCCAAGATTTAAGTTCGGGGGGGACCTCCGGCGCCGGGGAGCTGTTTTTT. Its protein product is CASSQDLSSGGTSGAGELFF. This chain links TRBV4-2 with TRBJ2-2; 8 bases map to TRBD2. After removal of 0 bases from V and 6 bases from J, the junction contained 18 bases not matched to a gene. This CDR3 spans 20 amino acids. Looked up from germline, CDR1 is LGHNA and CDR2 is YNFKEQ.

This chain links TRBV6-5 with TRBJ2-3; TRBD1 aligns across 7 bases. The V and J ends lost 6 bases and 2 bases, in that order; junction bases with no gene match: 8. This CDR3 comprises 15 residues. From germline, CDR1 is MNHEY and CDR2 SVGAGI. CDR3 sequence reads: CASSLGQTYTDTQYF. CDR3 DNA sequence: TGTGCCAGCAGCCTGGGACAGACCTACACAGATACGCAGTATTTT.

The chain recombines TRBV6-6 with TRBJ1-1, with 8 positions matching TRBD1. Unmatched junction bases numbered 6, after V lost 4 bases and J lost 8 bases. Looked up from germline, CDR1 is MNHNY and CDR2 is SVGAGI (reference sequence). The CDR3 totals 13 residues. Here the CDR3 DNA reads TGTGCCAGCAGTTCGGGGACAGGCACCGAAGCTTTCTTT. Translated: CASSSGTGTEAFF.

The chain is built from TRBV6-5 and TRBJ1-5, with D possibly matching TRBD1 (6 bases). Trimming took off 0 bases at V and 6 bases at J, with 15 bases between the two ends. Germline V gives CDR1 MNHEY, CDR2 SVGAGI. This CDR3 comprises 16 residues. The CDR3: CASSYSGGALTQPQHF. Written as DNA, the CDR3 is TGTGCCAGCAGTTACTCGGGGGGGGCCTTAACTCAGCCCCAGCATTTT.

The chain employs TRBV6-2 or TRBV6-3 and TRBJ2-6; TRBD1 agrees at 12 bases. This CDR3 has 18 amino acids. J gave up 2 bases and V 6 bases, and 8 bases lay outside the gene matches. Germline loops: CDR1 MNHEY, CDR2 SVGEGT. In nucleotides, the CDR3 is TGTGCCAGCAGCCCCAGGGGACAGGGGGCAACTGGGGCCAACGTCCTGACTTTC. Its protein product is CASSPRGQGATGANVLTF.

The J gene is TRBJ2-2, the V gene TRBV18; no definite D call. Germline loops: CDR1 KGHSH, CDR2 LQKENI. The CDR3 covers 12 residues. V lost 0 bases and J lost 13, with 9 bases in between. The CDR3 bases are TGTGCCAGCTCACCACCCGGTGGTGGGCTGTTTTTT. This gives the protein CASSPPGGGLFF.

CDR3 sequence reads: CASSTVAGGLDNEQFF. The CDR3, as DNA: TGTGCCAGCAGCACAGTAGCGGGAGGACTAGACAATGAGCAGTTCTTC. The rearrangement uses TRBV7-2 and TRBJ2-1; the match to TRBD2 covers 10 bases. The germline V gene has CDR1 SGHTA and CDR2 FQGNSA. The CDR3 extends over 16 amino acids. The V gene end was trimmed by 5 bases and the J gene end by 5 bases; junction bases not matched to a gene: 9.

The chain is built from TRBV7-3 and TRBJ2-1, with 7 bases that match TRBD2. Germline trimming cut 2 bases from V and 4 bases from J; bases unmatched to any gene: 5. Per the germline V gene, CDR1 is SGHTA and CDR2 is FQGTGA. The CDR3 spans 15 residues. DNA for the CDR3: TGTGCCAGCAGCTTAGTAGCGGGCCGTTACAATGAGCAGTTCTTC. Translating it yields CASSLVAGRYNEQFF.

The chain employs TRBV19 and TRBJ1-2; no definite D call. Germline V gives CDR1 LNHDA, CDR2 SQIVND (reference sequence). Trimming took off 6 bases at V and 5 bases at J, with 16 bases between the two ends. There are 14 residues in the CDR3. The CDR3 sequence is CASRPGWGEYGYTF. CDR3 nucleotides: TGTGCCAGTAGGCCCGGATGGGGAGAATATGGCTACACCTTC.

The chain joins TRBV10-3 to TRBJ1-1, with TRBD1 matching over 8 bases. Looked up from germline, CDR1 is ENHRY and CDR2 is SYGVKD. J gave up 7 bases and V 4 bases, and 20 bases lay outside the gene matches. CDR3 length: 18 residues. This chain's CDR3 is CAISGGAGQGTQPFEAFF. CDR3 coding DNA: TGTGCCATCAGTGGGGGGGCAGGACAGGGAACCCAGCCCTTTGAAGCTTTCTTT.

This chain joins TRBV7-8 and TRBJ2-1; 7 nucleotides match TRBD1. Germline CDR1 SGHVS, CDR2 FQNEAQ. Trimming at V came to 5 bases and at J to 6 bases, leaving 10 bases not matched to a gene. This CDR3 has 15 amino acids. The CDR3 reads CASSARDRNRNEQFF. CDR3 DNA sequence: TGTGCCAGCAGCGCCCGGGACAGAAATCGCAATGAGCAGTTCTTC. The complete variable domain, with remaining parts taken from reference TRBV7-8 and TRBJ2-1, reads GAGVSQSPRYKVAKRGQDVALRCDPISGHVSLFWYQQALGQGPEFLTYFQNEAQLDKSGLPSDRFFAERPEGSVSTLKIQRTQQEDSAVYLCASSARDRNRNEQFFGPGTRLTVL.